What follows are 8 T cell receptor beta chains derived from one specimen sequenced in a study of a mutant IDH1 vaccine in newly diagnosed glioma. Stated time point: week 5, during vaccination. Vaccination used 300 ug of mutant IDH1 20-mer peptide per dose, with topical imiquimod. Data came from immunoSEQ multiplex PCR; TCRdb stores just in-frame clones and leaves some out. The sample includes roughly 50,000 clones, less than 85% of them seen just once. Antigen specificity for these receptors is unknown. Sequenced material: PBMCs, taken from a glioma patient whose treatment included an IDH1 peptide vaccine. Receptors originate from a woman aged 18-29 years with glioma. Some clones in this sample may be carry-over from other donors' samples.

The gene calls are TRBV18 and TRBJ1-2; D remains ambiguous. Germline V gene lookup returns CDR1 KGHSH and CDR2 LQKENI. The CDR3 is 13 amino acids. V lost 2 bases and J 8 bases, leaving 12 bases between the germline ends. Here the CDR3 DNA reads TGTGCCAGCTCACCAGGAGGGCTTTGGGGCTACACCTTC. It encodes CASSPGGLWGYTF.

The chain is built from TRBV27 and TRBJ2-2; unclear D gene. This CDR3 region has 13 residues. Germline assignment: CDR1 MNHEY and CDR2 SMNVEV (reference sequence). V was clipped by 2 bases and J by 9 bases, with 10 bases between them. CDR3 sequence reads: CASSLNGPRELFF. The CDR3 DNA follows: TGTGCCAGCAGTTTAAATGGTCCCCGGGAGCTGTTTTTT.

The chain carries TRBV15 and TRBJ2-7; 10 bases fit TRBD2. The junction had 9 bases not matched to a gene; V was cut back by 5 bases and J by 5 bases. Germline V CDR1 and CDR2: LNHNV, YYDKDF (reference sequence). The length of the CDR3 is 15 residues. The CDR3: CATSPRLAGAHEQYF. The CDR3 DNA reads TGTGCCACCAGCCCCCGACTAGCGGGTGCCCACGAGCAGTACTTC.

V is TRBV6-6 and J is TRBJ2-1; perhaps TRBD1 as D (5 bases). Germline V gives CDR1 MNHNY, CDR2 SVGAGI (reference sequence). Trimming removed 9 bases from V and 3 bases from J, with 15 bases in between. CDR3 length: 14 residues. This CDR3 reads CASHDRSFYNEQFF. DNA of the CDR3: TGTGCCAGTCACGACAGAAGCTTCTACAATGAGCAGTTCTTC.

V is TRBV30 and J is TRBJ1-2, with 7 bases lining up with TRBD1. V trimming: 1 base; J trimming: 7 bases; junction bases outside the gene matches: 9. The length of the CDR3 is 14 residues. Germline-derived CDR1 and CDR2 are GTSNPN and SVGIG (reference sequence). The CDR3 loop is CAWSAETGVSGYTF. CDR3 coding DNA: TGTGCCTGGAGTGCCGAAACAGGGGTTTCTGGCTACACCTTC.

The genes are TRBV4-3 and TRBJ2-3, with 12 bases identical to TRBD2. The CDR3 length is 16 residues. Germline CDR1 LGHNA, CDR2 YSLEER. V shed 4 bases and J 0 bases; nucleotides not matched to a gene: 2. The CDR3 DNA sequence: TGCGCCAGCAGCCGGGGGACTAGCGGGAGCACAGATACGCAGTATTTT. Amino acid sequence: CASSRGTSGSTDTQYF.

This clone turned up a few times. The chain links TRBV7-2 to TRBJ1-1, with D possibly being TRBD1 (5 bases). Germline V CDR1 and CDR2: SGHTA, FQGNSA. V lost 0 bases, J lost 0 bases, and 14 bases lay in between. The CDR3 sequence is 17 residues long. The CDR3 sequence is CASSLAQRGLLNTEAFF. CDR3 DNA sequence: TGTGCCAGCAGCTTAGCGCAGAGGGGCCTGCTGAACACTGAAGCTTTCTTT.

The CDR3: CATKGVGGTQYF. Written as DNA, the CDR3 is TGTGCCACCAAGGGTGTGGGGGGGACGCAGTATTTT. V is TRBV25-1 and J is TRBJ2-3, with 7 nucleotides matching TRBD2. CDR3 length: 12 residues. Germline V gene data show CDR1 as MGHDK and CDR2 as SYGVNS. V lost 10 bases and J lost 9; bases outside the gene matches: 10.